A selection of T cell receptor beta chains follows, all from one sample in a study of blood T cell repertoires in COVID-19. The table came from immunoSEQ multiplex PCR; TCRdb's copy has only in-frame clones and leaves some out. In the table there are about 180,000 clones, 81% of which are singletons. The specimen sequenced was peripheral blood. These receptors all stem from a woman aged 80 or over with COVID-19, enrolled during active disease. Both conserved end residues are part of each CDR3. The D gene is left open where the match is weak. Size is omitted from some rows. Given values are once, few, many or a class for expanded clones.

cdr3_aa | cdr3_nt | v_call | clone_size | d_call | j_call
CATSPGQGHADTQYF | TGTGCCACCAGTCCGGGACAGGGTCACGCAGATACGCAGTATTTT | TRBV24-1 | . | TRBD1 | TRBJ2-3
CASSQGAGRGTEAFF | TGTGCCAGCAGCCAGGGGGCGGGGAGGGGCACTGAAGCTTTCTTT | TRBV7-3 | . | TRBD1 | TRBJ1-1
CASSLIGQGRLSSYEQYF | TGTGCCAGCAGTTTAATTGGACAGGGTCGCCTAAGCTCCTACGAGCAGTACTTC | TRBV27 | . | TRBD1 | TRBJ2-7
CASSQRNVPGLGHF | TGTGCCAGCAGCCAGAGAAACGTCCCGGGACTAGGTCACTTC | TRBV3-1/TRBV3-2 | . | TRBD2 | TRBJ2-7
CASSQGTSGGTGELFF | TGTGCCAGCAGCCAAGGGACTAGCGGGGGCACCGGGGAGCTGTTTTTT | TRBV9 | once | TRBD2 | TRBJ2-2
CASSQGVIDQPQHF | TGCGCCAGCAGCCAAGGCGTTATAGATCAGCCCCAGCATTTT | TRBV4-3 | . | . | TRBJ1-5
CASSASLAGGLGGTQYF | TGCGCCAGCAGCGCCTCACTAGCGGGGGGGCTCGGAGGTACGCAGTATTTT | TRBV5-1 | . | TRBD2 | TRBJ2-3
CASSAGTPGRDTQYF | TGCGCCAGCAGCGCCGGGACGCCCGGGAGAGATACGCAGTATTTT | TRBV5-1 | . | . | TRBJ2-3
CASRRGLAANYEQYF | TGTGCCAGCAGGCGTGGACTAGCGGCTAACTACGAGCAGTACTTC | TRBV6-5 | . | TRBD2 | TRBJ2-7
CASSLSPGTGVNQPQHF | TGTGCCAGCAGCCTTTCACCCGGGACAGGGGTAAATCAGCCCCAGCATTTT | TRBV7-8 | once | TRBD1 | TRBJ1-5
CASSFLTSGRDEQYF | TGTGCCAGCAGTTTTTTGACTAGCGGGAGAGACGAGCAGTACTTC | TRBV28 | . | TRBD2 | TRBJ2-7
CSVKRTTNEKLFF | TGCAGCGTAAAGAGAACAACTAATGAAAAACTGTTTTTT | TRBV29-1 | . | . | TRBJ1-4
CASSERDRALDTQYF | TGTGCCAGCAGTGAGCGGGACAGGGCCTTGGATACGCAGTATTTT | TRBV6-1 | . | TRBD1 | TRBJ2-3
CASSDLAITGVWTEAFF | TGTGCCAGCAGTGACCTTGCAATTACAGGGGTTTGGACTGAAGCTTTCTTT | TRBV6-2/TRBV6-3 | . | TRBD1 | TRBJ1-1
CASSGLTAVSNQPQHF | TGTGCCAGCAGTGGACTTACGGCGGTTAGCAATCAGCCCCAGCATTTT | TRBV6-1 | . | . | TRBJ1-5
CSASSQVNEAFF | TGCAGTGCTAGTTCACAGGTAAATGAAGCTTTCTTT | TRBV20-1 | . | . | TRBJ1-1
CASSLLRGSRPYNEQFF | TGTGCCAGCAGTTTATTACGCGGGAGCAGGCCCTACAATGAGCAGTTCTTC | TRBV28 | . | TRBD2 | TRBJ2-1
CASSPRRDRGYNEQFF | TGTGCCAGCAGCCCCCGCCGGGACAGGGGCTACAATGAGCAGTTCTTC | TRBV7-9 | . | TRBD1 | TRBJ2-1
CASSSSRQGNLYGYTF | TGTGCCAGCAGCTCCTCAAGACAGGGTAACCTCTATGGCTACACCTTC | TRBV9 | . | TRBD1 | TRBJ1-2
CASSLQGANTGELFF | TGTGCCAGCAGTTTACAGGGGGCGAACACCGGGGAGCTGTTTTTT | TRBV27 | . | TRBD1 | TRBJ2-2
CASSLGRGVDTQYF | TGTGCCAGCAGCTTAGGCAGGGGGGTGGATACGCAGTATTTT | TRBV7-2 | . | . | TRBJ2-3
CASSVAGFGNTEAFF | TGTGCCAGCAGTGTTGCGGGGTTCGGGAACACTGAAGCTTTCTTT | TRBV2 | . | . | TRBJ1-1
CASSSTGLNEKLFF | TGTGCCAGCAGCTCGACAGGGCTCAATGAAAAACTGTTTTTT | TRBV7-9 | . | TRBD1 | TRBJ1-4
CATSDSGLTTDTQYF | TGTGCCACCAGTGATTCGGGACTAACCACAGATACGCAGTATTTT | TRBV24-1 | . | TRBD2 | TRBJ2-3
CASSIRYGNQPQHF | TGTGCCAGTAGTATCCGGTATGGCAATCAGCCCCAGCATTTT | TRBV19 | . | . | TRBJ1-5
CASSPGGETQYF | TGCGCCAGCAGCCCGGGGGGGGAGACCCAGTACTTC | TRBV5-1 | . | TRBD2 | TRBJ2-5
CASRPALGGTYEQYF | TGTGCCAGCAGGCCAGCTCTGGGGGGGACCTACGAGCAGTACTTC | TRBV7-2 | . | TRBD2 | TRBJ2-7
CASSLAPLNEQYF | TGTGCCAGCAGCTTAGCCCCACTCAACGAGCAGTACTTC | TRBV7-6 | . | . | TRBJ2-7
CASSYSSSTEAFF | TGTGCCAGCAGTTACTCCTCCAGTACTGAAGCTTTCTTT | TRBV6-5 | few | . | TRBJ1-1
CASSLRTGGSSDTQYF | TGCGCCAGCAGCCTTCGGACAGGGGGGAGCTCAGATACGCAGTATTTT | TRBV4-1 | . | TRBD1 | TRBJ2-3
CATAGTGQETQYF | TGTGCCACCGCCGGGACAGGGCAAGAGACCCAGTACTTC | TRBV19 | . | TRBD1 | TRBJ2-5
CASSLRPGGAANTEAFF | TGCGCCAGCAGCTTGAGGCCAGGTGGGGCCGCCAACACTGAAGCTTTCTTT | TRBV5-1 | . | . | TRBJ1-1
CASSLGGPEAFF | TGTGCCAGCAGCTTAGGAGGGCCTGAAGCTTTCTTT | TRBV11-2 | . | . | TRBJ1-1
CASSGGRAPGELFF | TGTGCCAGCAGCGGGGGTAGGGCTCCCGGGGAGCTGTTTTTT | TRBV28 | . | . | TRBJ2-2
CASSAGTGGHPQHF | TGTGCCAGCAGTGCCGGGACAGGGGGTCACCCCCAGCATTTT | TRBV6-4 | . | TRBD1 | TRBJ1-5
CASQQGVAGELFF | TGTGCCAGCCAACAGGGGGTAGCCGGGGAGCTGTTTTTT | TRBV19 | . | TRBD1 | TRBJ2-2
CASSLRTGQNGYTF | TGTGCCAGCAGTTTACGCACAGGGCAGAATGGCTACACCTTC | TRBV28 | . | . | TRBJ1-2
CASSSHPGASSYGYTF | TGTGCCAGCAGCTCTCACCCAGGGGCCTCTTCCTATGGCTACACCTTC | TRBV13 | . | . | TRBJ1-2
CSVEDLRLGTSGNEQFF | TGCAGCGTTGAAGATTTAAGGTTGGGGACTAGCGGCAATGAGCAGTTCTTC | TRBV29-1 | . | TRBD2 | TRBJ2-1
CASRSRAGDEDNEQFF | TGTGCCAGCAGGTCACGCGCCGGGGATGAGGACAATGAGCAGTTCTTC | TRBV11-2 | . | . | TRBJ2-1
CASNDPGQGFSGANVLTF | TGTGCCAGTAACGACCCGGGACAGGGATTCTCTGGGGCCAACGTCCTGACTTTC | TRBV19 | few | TRBD1 | TRBJ2-6
CASSSTAGTGYGYTF | TGTGCCAGCAGCTCAACCGCTGGGACAGGCTATGGCTACACCTTC | TRBV7-9 | . | TRBD1 | TRBJ1-2
CASSRDRGLVRLFF | TGTGCCAGCAGTCGGGACAGGGGATTGGTGAGACTGTTTTTT | TRBV27 | . | TRBD1 | TRBJ1-4
CASSPPGDTQYF | TGTGCCAGCAGCCCCCCGGGAGATACGCAGTATTTT | TRBV2 | few | . | TRBJ2-3
CASSLDLQGRYEQYF | TGTGCCAGCAGCTTAGACTTACAGGGGAGGTACGAGCAGTACTTC | TRBV11-2 | . | . | TRBJ2-7
CASSSLAGGYRPDEQYF | TGTGCCAGCAGCTCGCTAGCGGGGGGATATCGTCCAGACGAGCAGTACTTC | TRBV13 | . | TRBD2 | TRBJ2-7
CASSLGLAEPNEQFF | TGTGCCAGCTCTTTGGGACTAGCGGAACCTAATGAGCAGTTCTTC | TRBV18 | . | TRBD2 | TRBJ2-1
CASSSRLDQQPQHF | TGTGCCAGCAGCTCCCGCCTAGACCAGCAGCCCCAGCATTTT | TRBV7-8 | . | . | TRBJ1-5
CASSLWRRGRDEQYF | TGTGCCAGCAGTTTATGGCGGAGGGGTAGGGACGAGCAGTACTTC | TRBV28 | few | . | TRBJ2-7
CASSMAGAVGETQYF | TGTGCCAGTAGTATGGCAGGGGCCGTTGGCGAGACCCAGTACTTC | TRBV19 | . | . | TRBJ2-5
CASSLGGQAYNEQFF | TGTGCCAGCAGCTTAGGCGGACAGGCGTACAATGAGCAGTTCTTC | TRBV7-2 | once | TRBD1 | TRBJ2-1
CASSYSPGQGSWGNQPQHF | TGTGCCAGCAGTTACTCCCCGGGACAAGGGTCCTGGGGCAATCAGCCCCAGCATTTT | TRBV6-2/TRBV6-3 | . | . | TRBJ1-5
CASSLDLDSYHEQYF | TGCGCCAGCAGCTTGGACCTGGACAGTTACCACGAGCAGTACTTC | TRBV5-1 | . | . | TRBJ2-7
CASSPSRDSYNEQFF | TGTGCCAGCAGTCCTAGCCGTGACTCCTACAATGAGCAGTTCTTC | TRBV7-9 | . | . | TRBJ2-1
CSASPASYNEQFF | TGCAGTGCTAGTCCTGCCAGTTACAATGAGCAGTTCTTC | TRBV20-1 | few | . | TRBJ2-1
CASSYAGGPYEQYF | TGTGCCAGCAGTTACGCGGGAGGACCCTACGAGCAGTACTTC | TRBV6-5 | . | TRBD2 | TRBJ2-7